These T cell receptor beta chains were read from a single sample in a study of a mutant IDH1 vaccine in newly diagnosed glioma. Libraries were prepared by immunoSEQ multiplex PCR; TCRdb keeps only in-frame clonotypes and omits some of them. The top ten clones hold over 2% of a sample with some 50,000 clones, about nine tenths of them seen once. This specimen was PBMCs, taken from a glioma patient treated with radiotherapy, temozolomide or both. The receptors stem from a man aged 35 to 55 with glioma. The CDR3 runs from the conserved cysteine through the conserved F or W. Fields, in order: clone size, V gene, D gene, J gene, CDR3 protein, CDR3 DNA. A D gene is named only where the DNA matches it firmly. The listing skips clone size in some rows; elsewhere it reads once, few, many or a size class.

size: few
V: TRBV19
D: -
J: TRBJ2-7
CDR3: CASSDSGTSSYEQYF
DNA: TGTGCCAGTAGTGACAGCGGGACATCCTCCTACGAGCAGTACTTC

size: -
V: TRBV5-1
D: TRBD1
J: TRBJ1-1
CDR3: CASSLFQGAYTEAFF
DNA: TGCGCCAGCAGCTTGTTTCAGGGGGCATACACTGAAGCTTTCTTT

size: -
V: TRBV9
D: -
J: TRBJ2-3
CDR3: CASSVAADTQYF
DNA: TGTGCCAGCAGCGTAGCAGCGGATACGCAGTATTTT

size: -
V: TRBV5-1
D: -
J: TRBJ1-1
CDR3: CASSPGGGENTEAFF
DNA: TGCGCCAGCAGCCCCGGCGGGGGCGAGAACACTGAAGCTTTCTTT

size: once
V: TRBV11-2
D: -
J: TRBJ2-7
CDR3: CASSSRTSSYEQYF
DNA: TGTGCCAGCAGCTCTAGGACTTCGTCCTACGAGCAGTACTTC

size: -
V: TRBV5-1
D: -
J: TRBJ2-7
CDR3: CASSLARQAYEQYF
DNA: TGCGCCAGCAGCTTGGCGAGACAGGCCTACGAGCAGTACTTC

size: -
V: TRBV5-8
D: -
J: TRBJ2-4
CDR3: CASSGGGKNIQYF
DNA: TGTGCCAGCAGCGGAGGGGGCAAAAACATTCAGTACTTC

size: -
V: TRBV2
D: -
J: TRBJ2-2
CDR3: CASSEAAANTGELFF
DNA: TGTGCCAGCAGTGAAGCGGCAGCGAACACCGGGGAGCTGTTTTTT

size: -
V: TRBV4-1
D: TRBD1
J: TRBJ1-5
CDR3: CASSLGQGGSQPQHF
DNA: TGCGCCAGCAGCCTGGGACAGGGGGGTAGTCAGCCCCAGCATTTT

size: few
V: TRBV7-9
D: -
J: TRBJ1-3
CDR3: CASSFFGGDFSGNTIYF
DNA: TGTGCCAGCAGCTTTTTCGGGGGCGACTTCTCTGGAAACACCATATATTTT

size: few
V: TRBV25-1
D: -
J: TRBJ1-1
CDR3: CASSPGYRAFF
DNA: TGTGCCAGCAGCCCAGGGTATCGGGCTTTCTTT

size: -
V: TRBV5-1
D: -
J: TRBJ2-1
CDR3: CASSLASGSFQQFF
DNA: TGCGCCAGCAGCTTGGCCTCGGGGTCCTTCCAGCAGTTCTTC

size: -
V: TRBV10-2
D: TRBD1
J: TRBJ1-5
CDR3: CASRKGQGSQPQHF
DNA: TGCGCCAGCAGAAAGGGACAGGGGAGTCAGCCCCAGCATTTT

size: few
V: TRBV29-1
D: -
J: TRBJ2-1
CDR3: CSVEDFRRENEQFF
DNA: TGCAGCGTTGAAGATTTCCGAAGGGAAAATGAGCAGTTCTTC

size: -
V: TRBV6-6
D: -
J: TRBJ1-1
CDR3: CASFSQINTEAFF
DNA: TGTGCCAGCTTCTCCCAGATCAACACTGAAGCTTTCTTT

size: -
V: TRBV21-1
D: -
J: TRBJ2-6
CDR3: CASSKVGGNGANVLTF
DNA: TGTGCCAGCAGCAAAGTGGGGGGAAATGGGGCCAACGTCCTGACTTTC

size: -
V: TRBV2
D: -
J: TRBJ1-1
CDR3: CASSFTGTEAFF
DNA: TGTGCCAGCAGTTTCACTGGGACTGAAGCTTTCTTT

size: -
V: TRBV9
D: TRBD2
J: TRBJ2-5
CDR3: CASSVGGSYETQYF
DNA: TGTGCCAGCAGCGTAGGCGGGAGCTATGAGACCCAGTACTTC

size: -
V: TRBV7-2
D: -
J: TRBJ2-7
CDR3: CASSLVSVDRGEQYF
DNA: TGTGCCAGCAGCTTAGTATCCGTGGATAGGGGCGAGCAGTACTTC

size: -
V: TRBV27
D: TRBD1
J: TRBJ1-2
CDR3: CASSRQGLTNYGYTF
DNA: TGTGCCAGCAGCCGACAGGGGCTGACTAACTATGGCTACACCTTC

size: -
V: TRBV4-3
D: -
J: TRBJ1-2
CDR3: CASSQAWGRTLANYGYTF
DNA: TGCGCCAGCAGCCAAGCTTGGGGTAGGACGTTAGCTAACTATGGCTACACCTTC

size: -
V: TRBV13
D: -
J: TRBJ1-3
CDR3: CASSSQGGSGNTIYF
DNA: TGTGCCAGCAGCTCACAGGGAGGATCTGGAAACACCATATATTTT

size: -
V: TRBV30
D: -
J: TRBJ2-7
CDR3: CAWRGASSSYEQYF
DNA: TGTGCCTGGAGGGGGGCTTCCAGCTCCTACGAGCAGTACTTC

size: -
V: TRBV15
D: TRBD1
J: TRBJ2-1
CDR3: CATSTLGTGNNEQFF
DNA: TGTGCCACCAGCACCCTGGGGACAGGTAACAATGAGCAGTTCTTC

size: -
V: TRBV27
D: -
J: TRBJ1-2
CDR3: CASSYQGMGGYTF
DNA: TGTGCCAGCAGTTATCAGGGTATGGGTGGCTACACCTTC

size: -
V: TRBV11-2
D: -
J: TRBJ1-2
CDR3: CASSDNRRDRLGYTF
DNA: TGTGCCAGCAGCGATAACAGAAGGGATCGGCTCGGCTACACCTTC

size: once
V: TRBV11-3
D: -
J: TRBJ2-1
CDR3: CASSFGIYNEQFF
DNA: TGTGCCAGCAGCTTCGGGATTTACAATGAGCAGTTCTTC

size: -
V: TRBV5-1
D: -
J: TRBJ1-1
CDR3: CASSWGGPNTEAFF
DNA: TGCGCCAGCAGCTGGGGTGGACCGAACACTGAAGCTTTCTTT

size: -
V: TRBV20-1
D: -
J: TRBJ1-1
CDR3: CSARGGTEAFF
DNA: TGCAGTGCTAGAGGTGGCACTGAAGCTTTCTTT

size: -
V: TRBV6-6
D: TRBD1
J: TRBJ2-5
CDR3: CASSPGTGGWETQYF
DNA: TGTGCCAGCAGTCCCGGGACAGGGGGTTGGGAGACCCAGTACTTC

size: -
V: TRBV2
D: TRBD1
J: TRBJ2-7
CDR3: CASSEDRSMDEQYF
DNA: TGTGCCAGCAGTGAGGACAGGTCCATGGACGAGCAGTACTTC

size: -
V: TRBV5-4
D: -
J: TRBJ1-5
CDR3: CASSFGDGRKGNQPQHF
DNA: TGTGCCAGCAGCTTTGGGGACGGGAGAAAGGGCAATCAGCCCCAGCATTTT

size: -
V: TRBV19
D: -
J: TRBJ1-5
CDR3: CASSIREYSNQPQHF
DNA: TGTGCCAGTAGTATAAGGGAGTATAGCAATCAGCCCCAGCATTTT

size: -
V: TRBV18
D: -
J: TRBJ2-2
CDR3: CASSPGAENTGELFF
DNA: TGTGCCAGCTCACCTGGCGCCGAGAACACCGGGGAGCTGTTTTTT

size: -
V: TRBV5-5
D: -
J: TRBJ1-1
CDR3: CASSGEVWGPSEAFF
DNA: TGTGCCAGCAGCGGCGAGGTGTGGGGCCCCTCTGAAGCTTTCTTT

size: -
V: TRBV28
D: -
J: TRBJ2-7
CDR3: CAESGDTYEQYF
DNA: TGTGCCGAAAGCGGGGACACATACGAGCAGTACTTC

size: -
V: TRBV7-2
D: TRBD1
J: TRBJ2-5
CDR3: CASSPIARGTETQYF
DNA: TGTGCCAGCAGCCCCATCGCCAGGGGGACGGAGACCCAGTACTTC

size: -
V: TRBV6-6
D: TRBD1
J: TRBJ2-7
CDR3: CASSRSGTESYEQYF
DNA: TGTGCCAGCAGCCGATCCGGGACAGAGTCCTACGAGCAGTACTTC

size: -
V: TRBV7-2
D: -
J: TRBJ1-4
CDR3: CASSLGGDDEKLFF
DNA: TGTGCCAGCAGCTTAGGGGGAGATGATGAAAAACTGTTTTTT

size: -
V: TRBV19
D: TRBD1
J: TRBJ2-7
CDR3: CASSIGQGAGEQYF
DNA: TGTGCCAGTAGTATCGGACAGGGGGCTGGAGAGCAGTACTTC

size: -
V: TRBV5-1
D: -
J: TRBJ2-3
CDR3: CASSLGAARALSTDTQYF
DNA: TGCGCCAGCAGCTTGGGGGCCGCTCGGGCCTTGAGCACAGATACGCAGTATTTT

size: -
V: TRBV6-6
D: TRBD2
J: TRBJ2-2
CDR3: CASTRTSGSGELFF
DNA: TGTGCCAGCACTCGGACTAGCGGATCCGGGGAGCTGTTTTTT

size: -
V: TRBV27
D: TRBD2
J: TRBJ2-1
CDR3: CASSILGTKNEQFF
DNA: TGTGCCAGCAGTATCTTGGGGACTAAGAATGAGCAGTTCTTC